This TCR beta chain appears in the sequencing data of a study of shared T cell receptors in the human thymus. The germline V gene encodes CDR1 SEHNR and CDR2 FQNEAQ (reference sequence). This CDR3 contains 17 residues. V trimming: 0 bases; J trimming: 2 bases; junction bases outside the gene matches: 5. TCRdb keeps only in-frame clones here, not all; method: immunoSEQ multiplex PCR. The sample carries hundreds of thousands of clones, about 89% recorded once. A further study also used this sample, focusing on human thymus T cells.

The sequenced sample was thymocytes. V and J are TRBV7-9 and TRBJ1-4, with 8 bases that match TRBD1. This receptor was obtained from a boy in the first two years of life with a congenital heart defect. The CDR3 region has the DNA TGTGCCAGCAGCTTAGCGGACAGGGATCGGACTAATGAAAAACTGTTTTTT. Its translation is CASSLADRDRTNEKLFF.